This TCR beta chain emerged from a study of sequential checkpoint blockade in melanoma. As for the study in general: First-line arms were nivolumab then ipilimumab, or the reverse, randomized 1:1. Maintenance nivolumab came after either treatment sequence.

Sequencing was performed with immunoSEQ multiplex PCR; in TCRdb, only in-frame clones are kept and a portion is missing. The table records about 26,000 clones, roughly 73% of them present only once. Trimming took 4 bases from V and 5 from J; bases not matched to a gene: 4. CDR1 is MGHRA, CDR2 YSYEKL, per germline. This CDR3 is built from 15 residues. Treatment given: randomized to nivolumab then ipilimumab (arm A) or the reverse (arm B). No patient had prior DNA-damaging chemotherapy. PBMC sorting kept live CD3+CD8+ cells without CD19 or CD56. The sample in question was CD8+ T cells sorted from blood (inferred from file names), obtained from a patient given nivolumab and ipilimumab in sequence. The sequence derives from a human donor with melanoma. This rearrangement joins TRBV4-1 to TRBJ2-5; TRBD2 agrees at 13 bases. Here the CDR3 DNA reads TGCGCCAGCAGCCTACTAGCGGGAGGGTGGGAGACCCAGTACTTC. This sequence encodes CASSLLAGGWETQYF.